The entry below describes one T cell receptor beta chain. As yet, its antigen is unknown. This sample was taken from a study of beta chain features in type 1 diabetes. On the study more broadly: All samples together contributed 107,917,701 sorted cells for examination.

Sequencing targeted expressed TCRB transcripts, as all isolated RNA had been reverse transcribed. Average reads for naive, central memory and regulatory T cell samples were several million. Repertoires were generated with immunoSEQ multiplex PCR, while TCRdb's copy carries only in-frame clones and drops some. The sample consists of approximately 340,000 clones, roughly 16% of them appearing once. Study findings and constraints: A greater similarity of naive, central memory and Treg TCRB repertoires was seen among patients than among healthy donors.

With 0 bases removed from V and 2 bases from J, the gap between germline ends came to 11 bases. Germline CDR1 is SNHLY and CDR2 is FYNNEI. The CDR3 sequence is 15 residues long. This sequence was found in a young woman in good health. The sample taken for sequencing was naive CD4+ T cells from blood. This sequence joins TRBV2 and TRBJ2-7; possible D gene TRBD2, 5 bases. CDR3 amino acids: CASSEARGGTYEQYF. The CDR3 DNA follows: TGTGCCAGCAGTGAAGCCCGGGGTGGCACCTACGAGCAGTACTTC.